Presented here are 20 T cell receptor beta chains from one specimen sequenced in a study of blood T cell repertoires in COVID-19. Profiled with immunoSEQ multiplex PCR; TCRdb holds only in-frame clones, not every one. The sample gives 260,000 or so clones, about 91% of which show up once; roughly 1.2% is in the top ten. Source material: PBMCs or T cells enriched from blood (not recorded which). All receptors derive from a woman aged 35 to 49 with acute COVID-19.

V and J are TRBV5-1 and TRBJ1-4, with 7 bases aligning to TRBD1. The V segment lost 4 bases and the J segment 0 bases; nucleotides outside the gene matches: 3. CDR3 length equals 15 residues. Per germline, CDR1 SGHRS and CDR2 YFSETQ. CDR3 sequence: CASSKGTATNEKLFF. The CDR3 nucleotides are TGCGCCAGCAGCAAGGGGACAGCAACTAATGAAAAACTGTTTTTT.

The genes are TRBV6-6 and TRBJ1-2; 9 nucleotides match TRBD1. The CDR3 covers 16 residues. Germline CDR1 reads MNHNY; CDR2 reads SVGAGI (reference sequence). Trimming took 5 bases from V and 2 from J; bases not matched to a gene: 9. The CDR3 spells CASSRDKDRGNYGYTF. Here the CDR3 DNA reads TGTGCCAGCAGTCGAGATAAAGACAGGGGGAACTATGGCTACACCTTC.

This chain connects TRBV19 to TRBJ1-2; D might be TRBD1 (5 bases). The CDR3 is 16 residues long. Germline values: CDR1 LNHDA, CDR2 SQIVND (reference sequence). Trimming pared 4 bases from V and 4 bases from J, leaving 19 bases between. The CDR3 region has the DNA TGTGCCAGTAGTAAGGGAACAGGACCAGGGTCCTATGGCTACACCTTC. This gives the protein CASSKGTGPGSYGYTF. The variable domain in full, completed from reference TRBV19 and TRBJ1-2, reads DGGITQSPKYLFRKEGQNVTLSCEQNLNHDAMYWYRQDPGQGLRLIYYSQIVNDFQKGDIAEGYSVSREKKESFPLTVTSAQKNPTAFYLCASSKGTGPGSYGYTFGSGTRLTVV.

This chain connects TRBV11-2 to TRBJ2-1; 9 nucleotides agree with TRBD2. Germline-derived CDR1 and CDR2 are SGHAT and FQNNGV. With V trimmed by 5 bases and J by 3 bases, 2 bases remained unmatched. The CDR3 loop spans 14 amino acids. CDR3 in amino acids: CASSISGGYNEQFF. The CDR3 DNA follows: TGTGCCAGCAGCATTAGCGGGGGCTACAATGAGCAGTTCTTC.

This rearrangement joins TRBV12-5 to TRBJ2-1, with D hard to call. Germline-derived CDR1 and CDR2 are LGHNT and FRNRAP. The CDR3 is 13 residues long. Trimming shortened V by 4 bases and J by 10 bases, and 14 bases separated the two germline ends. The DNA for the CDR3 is TGTGCTAGTGGTTCATCGACTTCTGAGGAGCAGTTCTTC. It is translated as CASGSSTSEEQFF. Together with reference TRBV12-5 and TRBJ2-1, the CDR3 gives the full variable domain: DARVTQTPRHKVTEMGQEVTMRCQPILGHNTVFWYRQTMMQGLELLAYFRNRAPLDDSGMPKDRFSAEMPDATLATLKIQPSEPRDSAVYFCASGSSTSEEQFFGPGTRLTVL.

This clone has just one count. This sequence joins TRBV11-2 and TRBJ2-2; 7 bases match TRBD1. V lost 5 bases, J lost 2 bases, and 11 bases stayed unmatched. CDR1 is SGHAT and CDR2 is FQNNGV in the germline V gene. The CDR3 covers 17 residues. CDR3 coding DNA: TGTGCCAGCAGCAAGGCCCGACAGGGCCTTAACACCGGGGAGCTGTTTTTT. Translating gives CASSKARQGLNTGELFF.

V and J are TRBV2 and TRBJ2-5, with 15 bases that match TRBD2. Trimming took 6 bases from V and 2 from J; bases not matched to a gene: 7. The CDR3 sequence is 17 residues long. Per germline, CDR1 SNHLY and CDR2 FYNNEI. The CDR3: CASSPGLAGGRQETQYF. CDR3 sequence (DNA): TGTGCCAGCAGCCCGGGACTAGCGGGAGGCCGTCAAGAGACCCAGTACTTC. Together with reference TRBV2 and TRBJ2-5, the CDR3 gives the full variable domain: EPEVTQTPSHQVTQMGQEVILRCVPISNHLYFYWYRQILGQKVEFLVSFYNNEISEKSEIFDDQFSVERPDGSNFTLKIRSTKLEDSAMYFCASSPGLAGGRQETQYFGPGTRLLVL.

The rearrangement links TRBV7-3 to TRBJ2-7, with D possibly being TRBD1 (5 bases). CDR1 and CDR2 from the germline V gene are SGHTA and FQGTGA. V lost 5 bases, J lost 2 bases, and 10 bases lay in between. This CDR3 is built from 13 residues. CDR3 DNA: TGTGCCAGCAGCGCAGGGTCTGCCTACGAGCAGTACTTC. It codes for CASSAGSAYEQYF.

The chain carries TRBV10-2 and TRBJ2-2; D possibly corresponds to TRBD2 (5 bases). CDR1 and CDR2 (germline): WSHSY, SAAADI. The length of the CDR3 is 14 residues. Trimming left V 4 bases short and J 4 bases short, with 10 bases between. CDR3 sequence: CASSVLASTGELFF. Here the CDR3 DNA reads TGCGCCAGCAGTGTGTTAGCGAGCACCGGGGAGCTGTTTTTT.

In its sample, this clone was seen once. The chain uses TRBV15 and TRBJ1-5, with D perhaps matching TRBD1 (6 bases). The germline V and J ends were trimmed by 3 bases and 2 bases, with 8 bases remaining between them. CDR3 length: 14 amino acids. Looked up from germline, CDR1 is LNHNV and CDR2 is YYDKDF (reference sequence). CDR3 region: CATSRGAGNQPQHF. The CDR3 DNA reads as TGTGCCACCAGCAGGGGGGCGGGCAATCAGCCCCAGCATTTT.

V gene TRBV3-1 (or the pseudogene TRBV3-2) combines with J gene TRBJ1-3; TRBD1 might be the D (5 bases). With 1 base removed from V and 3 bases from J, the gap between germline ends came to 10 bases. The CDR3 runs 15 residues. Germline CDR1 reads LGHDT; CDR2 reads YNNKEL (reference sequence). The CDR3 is CASSQVTDNGNTIYF. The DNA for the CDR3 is TGTGCCAGCAGCCAAGTGACAGACAATGGAAACACCATATATTTT.

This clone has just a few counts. Here the CDR3 DNA reads TGTGCCAGCAGTGATTGGGGGCGAAGCAATCAGCCCCAGCATTTT. Its protein product is CASSDWGRSNQPQHF. This sequence joins TRBV2 and TRBJ1-5, with D perhaps matching TRBD1 (6 bases). Germline CDR1 SNHLY, CDR2 FYNNEI. Trimming took 3 bases from V and 1 from J, leaving 10 bases between them. The CDR3 is 15 amino acids. Looking up the rest from reference TRBV2 and TRBJ1-5 gives the full variable domain: EPEVTQTPSHQVTQMGQEVILRCVPISNHLYFYWYRQILGQKVEFLVSFYNNEISEKSEIFDDQFSVERPDGSNFTLKIRSTKLEDSAMYFCASSDWGRSNQPQHFGDGTRLSIL.

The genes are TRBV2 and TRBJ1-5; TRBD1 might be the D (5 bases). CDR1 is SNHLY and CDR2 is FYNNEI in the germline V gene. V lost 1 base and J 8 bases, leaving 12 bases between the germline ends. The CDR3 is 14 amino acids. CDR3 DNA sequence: TGTGCCAGCAGTGAAGGGCCGGTCAGGGAGCCCCAGCATTTT. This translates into CASSEGPVREPQHF.

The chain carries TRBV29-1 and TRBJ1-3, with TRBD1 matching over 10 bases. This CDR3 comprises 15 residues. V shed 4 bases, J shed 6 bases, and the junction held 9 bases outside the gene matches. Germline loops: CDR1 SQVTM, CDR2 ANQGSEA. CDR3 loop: CSVGGDRGVENTIYF. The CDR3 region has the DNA TGCAGCGTTGGGGGGGACAGGGGTGTTGAAAACACCATATATTTT.

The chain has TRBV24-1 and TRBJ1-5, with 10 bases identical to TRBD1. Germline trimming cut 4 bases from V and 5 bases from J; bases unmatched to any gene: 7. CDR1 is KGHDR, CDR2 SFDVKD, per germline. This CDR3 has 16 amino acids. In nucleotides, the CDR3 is TGTGCCACCAGTGACCCCGCCGACAGGGGGCATCAGCCCCAGCATTTT. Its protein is CATSDPADRGHQPQHF.

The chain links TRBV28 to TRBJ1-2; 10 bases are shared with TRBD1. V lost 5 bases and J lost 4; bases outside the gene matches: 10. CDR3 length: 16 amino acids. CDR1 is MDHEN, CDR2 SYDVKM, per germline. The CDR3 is CASSLRQGASVYGYTF. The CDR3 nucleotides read TGTGCCAGCAGTCTCCGACAGGGGGCCTCGGTCTATGGCTACACCTTC.

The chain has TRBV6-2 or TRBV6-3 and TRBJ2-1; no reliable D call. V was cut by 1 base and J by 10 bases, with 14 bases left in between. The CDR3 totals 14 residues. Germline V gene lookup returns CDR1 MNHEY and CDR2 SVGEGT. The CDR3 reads CASSYFPRSAEQFF. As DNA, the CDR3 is TGTGCCAGCAGTTACTTCCCCCGGAGCGCCGAGCAGTTCTTC.

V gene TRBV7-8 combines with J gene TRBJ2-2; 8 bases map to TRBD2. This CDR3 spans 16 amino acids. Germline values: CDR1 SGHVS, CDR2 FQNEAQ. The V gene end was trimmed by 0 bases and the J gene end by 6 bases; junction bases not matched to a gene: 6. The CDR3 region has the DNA TGTGCCAGCAGCTTAGCGGGACTAGGAGAGGCCGGGGAGCTGTTTTTT. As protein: CASSLAGLGEAGELFF. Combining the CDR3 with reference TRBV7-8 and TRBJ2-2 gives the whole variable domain GAGVSQSPRYKVAKRGQDVALRCDPISGHVSLFWYQQALGQGPEFLTYFQNEAQLDKSGLPSDRFFAERPEGSVSTLKIQRTQQEDSAVYLCASSLAGLGEAGELFFGEGSRLTVL.

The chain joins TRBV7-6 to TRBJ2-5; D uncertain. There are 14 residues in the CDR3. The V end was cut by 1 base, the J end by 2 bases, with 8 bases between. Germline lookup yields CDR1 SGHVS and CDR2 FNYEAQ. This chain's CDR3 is CASSLGRVQETQYF. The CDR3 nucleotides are TGTGCCAGCAGCTTAGGTAGAGTGCAAGAGACCCAGTACTTC.

CDR3 in DNA: TGTGCCAGCAGTCAGACAGGGAATGAAGCTTTCTTT. It codes for CASSQTGNEAFF. J is TRBJ1-1 and V is TRBV27; TRBD1 agrees at 7 bases. J gave up 7 bases and V 5 bases, and 4 bases lay outside the gene matches. CDR1 is MNHEY, CDR2 SMNVEV, per germline (reference sequence). The CDR3 covers 12 residues.